The 2 T cell receptor beta chains listed next were all sequenced from one sample in a study of blood T cells in healthy people across ages. Through a sample-barcoded 5' primer and a J-beta primer mix, a second PCR was run for about 7 to 12 cycles. TCRdb itself ran the 5' RACE reads through MiXCR, one entry per CDR3 protein. The sample records about a million distinct CDR3 sequences, roughly 51% being singletons. Sequences were obtained from blood. These TCRs come from an older woman in good health.

This clonotype was found a few times. At one end, the junction sequence differs from germline, possibly due to a read error. The chain combines TRBV12-3 or TRBV12-4 with TRBJ2-5; D not resolved. This CDR3 has 14 residues. DNA of the CDR3: TGTGCCAGCAGCTTAGGGTCCTTGCGGGAGACCCAGTACTTC. This encodes CASSLGSLRETQYF.

V and J are TRBV11-2 and TRBJ2-4, with a tentative D call TRBD1 (5 bases). The CDR3 is 12 residues long. Trimming shortened V by 3 bases and J by 13 bases, and 13 bases separated the two germline ends. Per germline, CDR1 SGHAT and CDR2 FQNNGV. The CDR3, as DNA: TGTGCCAGCAGCTTCCCCAGGGTGGAGCAGTACTTC. Amino acid sequence: CASSFPRVEQYF.